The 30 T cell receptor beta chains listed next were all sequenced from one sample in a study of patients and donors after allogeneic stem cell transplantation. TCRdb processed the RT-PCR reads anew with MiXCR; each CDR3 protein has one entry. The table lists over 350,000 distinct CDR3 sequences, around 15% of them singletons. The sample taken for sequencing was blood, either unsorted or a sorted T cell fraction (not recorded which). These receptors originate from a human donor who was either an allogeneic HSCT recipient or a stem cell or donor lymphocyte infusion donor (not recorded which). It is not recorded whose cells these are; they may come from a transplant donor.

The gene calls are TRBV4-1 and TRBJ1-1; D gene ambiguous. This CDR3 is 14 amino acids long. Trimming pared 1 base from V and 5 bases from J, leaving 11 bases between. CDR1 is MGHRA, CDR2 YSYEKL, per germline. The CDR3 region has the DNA TGCGCCAGCAGCCAAGGACAAAAGCAAACTGAAGCTTTCTTT. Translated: CASSQGQKQTEAFF.

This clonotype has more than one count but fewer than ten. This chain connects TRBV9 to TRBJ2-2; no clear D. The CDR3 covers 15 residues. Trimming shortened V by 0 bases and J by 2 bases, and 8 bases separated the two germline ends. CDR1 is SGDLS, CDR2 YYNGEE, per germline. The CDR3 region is CASSVDRTNTGELFF. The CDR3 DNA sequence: TGTGCCAGCAGCGTAGATCGGACCAACACCGGGGAGCTGTTTTTT. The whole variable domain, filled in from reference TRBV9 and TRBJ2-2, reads DSGVTQTPKHLITATGQRVTLRCSPRSGDLSVYWYQQSLDQGLQFLIQYYNGEERAKGNILERFSAQQFPDLHSELNLSSLELGDSALYFCASSVDRTNTGELFFGEGSRLTVL.

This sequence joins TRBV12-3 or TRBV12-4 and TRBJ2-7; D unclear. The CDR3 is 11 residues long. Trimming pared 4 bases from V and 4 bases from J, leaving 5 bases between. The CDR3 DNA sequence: TGTGCCAGCAGTTCGAAATACGAGCAGTACTTC. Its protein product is CASSSKYEQYF.

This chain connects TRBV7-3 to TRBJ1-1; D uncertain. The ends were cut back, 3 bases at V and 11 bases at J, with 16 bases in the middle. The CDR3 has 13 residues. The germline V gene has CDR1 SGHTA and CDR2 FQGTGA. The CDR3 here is CASSLRGPQVAFF. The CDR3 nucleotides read TGTGCCAGCAGCTTGCGCGGCCCCCAGGTGGCTTTCTTT.

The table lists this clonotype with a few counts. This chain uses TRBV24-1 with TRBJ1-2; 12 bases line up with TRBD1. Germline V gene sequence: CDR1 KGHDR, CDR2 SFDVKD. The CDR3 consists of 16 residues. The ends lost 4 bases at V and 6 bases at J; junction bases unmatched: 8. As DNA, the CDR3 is TGTGCCACCAGTGAGCCGGGACAGGGGGCGAAGGATGGCTACACCTTC. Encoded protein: CATSEPGQGAKDGYTF.

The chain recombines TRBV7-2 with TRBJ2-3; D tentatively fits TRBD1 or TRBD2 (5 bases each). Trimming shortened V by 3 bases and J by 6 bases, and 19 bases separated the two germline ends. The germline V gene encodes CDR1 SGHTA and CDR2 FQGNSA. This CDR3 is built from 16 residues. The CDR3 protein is CASSFKIFDWGDTQYF. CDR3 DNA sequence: TGTGCCAGCAGCTTCAAAATTTTCGACTGGGGGGATACGCAGTATTTT. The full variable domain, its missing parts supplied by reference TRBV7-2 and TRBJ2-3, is GAGVSQSPSNKVTEKGKDVELRCDPISGHTALYWYRQSLGQGLEFLIYFQGNSAPDKSGLPSDRFSAERTGGSVSTLTIQRTQQEDSAVYLCASSFKIFDWGDTQYFGPGTRLTVL.

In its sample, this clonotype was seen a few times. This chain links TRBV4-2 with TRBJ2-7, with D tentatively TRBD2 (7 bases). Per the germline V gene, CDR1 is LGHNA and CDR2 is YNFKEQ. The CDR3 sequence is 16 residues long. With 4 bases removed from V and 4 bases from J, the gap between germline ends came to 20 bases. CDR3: CASSREGEVYRYEQYF. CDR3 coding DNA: TGTGCCAGCAGCCGGGAGGGGGAGGTGTACCGGTACGAGCAGTACTTC.

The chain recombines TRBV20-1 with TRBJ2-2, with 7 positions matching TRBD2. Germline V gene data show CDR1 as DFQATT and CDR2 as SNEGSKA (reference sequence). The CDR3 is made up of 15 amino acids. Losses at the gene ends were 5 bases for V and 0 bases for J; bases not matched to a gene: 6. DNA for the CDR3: TGCAGTGCTTTAGAGCGGGAACCGAACACCGGGGAGCTGTTTTTT. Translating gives CSALEREPNTGELFF.

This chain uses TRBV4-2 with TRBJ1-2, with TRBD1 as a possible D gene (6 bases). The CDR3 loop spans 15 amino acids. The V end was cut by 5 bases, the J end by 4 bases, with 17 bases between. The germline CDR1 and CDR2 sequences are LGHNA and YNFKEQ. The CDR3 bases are TGTGCCAGCAGCGCTCGGACAGATATAGGCTATGGCTACACCTTC. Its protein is CASSARTDIGYGYTF.

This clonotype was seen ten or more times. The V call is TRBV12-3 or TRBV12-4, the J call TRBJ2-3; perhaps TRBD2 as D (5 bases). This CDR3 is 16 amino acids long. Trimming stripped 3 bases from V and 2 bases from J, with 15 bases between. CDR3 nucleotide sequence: TGTGCCAGCAGTTTCCAGCTAGCAACGGCCACAGATACGCAGTATTTT. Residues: CASSFQLATATDTQYF.

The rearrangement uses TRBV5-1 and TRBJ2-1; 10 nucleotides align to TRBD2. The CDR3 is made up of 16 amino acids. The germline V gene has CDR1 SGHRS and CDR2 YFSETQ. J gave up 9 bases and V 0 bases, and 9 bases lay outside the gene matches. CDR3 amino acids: CASSLGLSGRVAEQFF. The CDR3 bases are TGCGCCAGCAGCTTGGGATTGAGCGGGAGGGTGGCTGAGCAGTTCTTC.

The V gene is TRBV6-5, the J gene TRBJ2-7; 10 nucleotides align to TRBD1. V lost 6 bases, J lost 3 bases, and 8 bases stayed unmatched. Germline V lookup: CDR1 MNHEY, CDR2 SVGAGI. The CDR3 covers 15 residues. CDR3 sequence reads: CASRYRDRGGYEQYF. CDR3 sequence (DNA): TGTGCCAGCAGGTACCGGGACAGGGGAGGCTACGAGCAGTACTTC.

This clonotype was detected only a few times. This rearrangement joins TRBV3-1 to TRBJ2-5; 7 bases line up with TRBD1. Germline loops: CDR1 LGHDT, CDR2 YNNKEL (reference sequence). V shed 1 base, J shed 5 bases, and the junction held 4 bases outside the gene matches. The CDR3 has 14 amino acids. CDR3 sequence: CASSQGVGGETQYF. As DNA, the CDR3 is TGTGCCAGCAGCCAAGGGGTAGGGGGCGAGACCCAGTACTTC.

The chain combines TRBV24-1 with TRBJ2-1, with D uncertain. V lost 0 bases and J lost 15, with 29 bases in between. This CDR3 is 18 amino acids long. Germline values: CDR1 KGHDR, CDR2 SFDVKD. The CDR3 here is CATSDLLTHLNDKRGAFF. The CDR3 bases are TGTGCCACCAGTGATTTGCTAACTCACCTTAACGACAAGCGAGGCGCGTTCTTC.

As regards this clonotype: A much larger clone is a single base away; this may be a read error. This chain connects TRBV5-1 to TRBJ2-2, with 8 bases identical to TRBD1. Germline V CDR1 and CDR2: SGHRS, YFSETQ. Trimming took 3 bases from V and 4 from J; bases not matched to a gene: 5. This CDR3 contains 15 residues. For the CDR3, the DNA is TGCGCCAGCAGCTACAGGGGGGACGGCACCGGGGAGCTGTTTTTT. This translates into CASSYRGDGTGELFF.

CDR3 sequence reads: CASSIDTDTQYF. As DNA, the CDR3 is TGTGCCAGTAGTATCGACACAGATACGCAGTATTTT. This rearrangement joins TRBV19 to TRBJ2-3; D is uncertain. The CDR3 has 12 amino acids. Germline assignment: CDR1 LNHDA and CDR2 SQIVND (reference sequence). With 3 bases removed from V and 2 bases from J, the gap between germline ends came to 3 bases.

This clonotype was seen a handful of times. The CDR3 is CASSLLGGAGSTEAFF. The CDR3 DNA follows: TGTGCCAGCAGCCTACTTGGGGGCGCAGGGAGCACTGAAGCTTTCTTT. This chain links TRBV3-1 with TRBJ1-1; the D gene is possibly TRBD1 (6 bases). The CDR3 has 16 residues. Germline CDR1 LGHDT, CDR2 YNNKEL (reference sequence). V shed 4 bases and J shed 4 bases, with 19 bases lying between them.

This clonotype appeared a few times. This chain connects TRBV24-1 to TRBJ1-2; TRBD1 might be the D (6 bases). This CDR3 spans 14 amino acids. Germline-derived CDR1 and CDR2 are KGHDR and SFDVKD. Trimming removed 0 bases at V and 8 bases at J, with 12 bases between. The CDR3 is CATSDLGRGSGYTF. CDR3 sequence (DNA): TGTGCCACCAGTGATTTGGGCAGGGGTAGCGGCTACACCTTC.

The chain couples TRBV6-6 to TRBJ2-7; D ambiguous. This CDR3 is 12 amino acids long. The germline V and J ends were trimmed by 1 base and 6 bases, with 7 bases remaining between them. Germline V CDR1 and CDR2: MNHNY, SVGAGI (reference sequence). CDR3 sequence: CASSYYGPEQYF. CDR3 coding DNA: TGTGCCAGCAGTTACTATGGGCCCGAGCAGTACTTC.

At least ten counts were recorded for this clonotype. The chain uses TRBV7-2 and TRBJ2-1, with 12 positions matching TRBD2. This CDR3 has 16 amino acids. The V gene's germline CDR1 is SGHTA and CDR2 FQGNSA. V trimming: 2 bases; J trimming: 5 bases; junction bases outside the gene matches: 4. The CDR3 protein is CASSLPSGRVNNEQFF. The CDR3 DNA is TGTGCCAGCAGCTTACCTAGCGGGAGGGTCAACAATGAGCAGTTCTTC. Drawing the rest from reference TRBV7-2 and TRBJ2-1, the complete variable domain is GAGVSQSPSNKVTEKGKDVELRCDPISGHTALYWYRQSLGQGLEFLIYFQGNSAPDKSGLPSDRFSAERTGGSVSTLTIQRTQQEDSAVYLCASSLPSGRVNNEQFFGPGTRLTVL.

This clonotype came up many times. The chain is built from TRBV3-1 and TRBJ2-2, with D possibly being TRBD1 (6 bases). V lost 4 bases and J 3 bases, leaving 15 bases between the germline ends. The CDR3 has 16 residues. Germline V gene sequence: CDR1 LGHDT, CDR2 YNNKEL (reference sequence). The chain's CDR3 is CASSRRRGYDTGELFF. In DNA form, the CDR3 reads TGTGCCAGCAGCCGACGAAGGGGGTACGACACCGGGGAGCTGTTTTTT.

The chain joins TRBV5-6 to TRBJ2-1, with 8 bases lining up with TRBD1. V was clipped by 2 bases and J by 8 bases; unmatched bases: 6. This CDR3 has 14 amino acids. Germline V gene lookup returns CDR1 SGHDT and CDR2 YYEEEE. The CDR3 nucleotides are TGTGCCAGCAGCTTAGGACAGGGCATGGATGAGCAGTTCTTC. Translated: CASSLGQGMDEQFF.

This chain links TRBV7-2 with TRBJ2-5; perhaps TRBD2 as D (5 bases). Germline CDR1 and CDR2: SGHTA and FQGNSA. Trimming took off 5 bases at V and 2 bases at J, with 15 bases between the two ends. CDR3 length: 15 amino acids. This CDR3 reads CASSPGRLTQETQYF. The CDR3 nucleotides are TGTGCCAGCAGCCCGGGGAGACTAACTCAAGAGACCCAGTACTTC.

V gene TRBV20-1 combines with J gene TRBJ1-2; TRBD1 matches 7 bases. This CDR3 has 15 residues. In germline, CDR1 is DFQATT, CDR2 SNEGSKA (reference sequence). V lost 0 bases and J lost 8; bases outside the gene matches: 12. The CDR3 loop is CSARDYPGQTKGYTF. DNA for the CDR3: TGCAGTGCTAGAGACTACCCGGGACAGACTAAAGGCTACACCTTC.

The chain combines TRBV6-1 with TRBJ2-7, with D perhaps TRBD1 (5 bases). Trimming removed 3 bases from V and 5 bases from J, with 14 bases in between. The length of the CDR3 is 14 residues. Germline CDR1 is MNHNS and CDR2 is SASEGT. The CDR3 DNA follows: TGTGCCAGCAGTGAGATAAAGGACAACCACGAGCAGTACTTC. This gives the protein CASSEIKDNHEQYF.

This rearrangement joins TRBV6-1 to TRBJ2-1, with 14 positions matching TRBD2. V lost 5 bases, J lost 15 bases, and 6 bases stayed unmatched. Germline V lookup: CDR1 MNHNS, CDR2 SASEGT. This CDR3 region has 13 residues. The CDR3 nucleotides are TGTGCCAGCAGTATGGGACTAGCGGGAGTTCTGTTCTTC. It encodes CASSMGLAGVLFF.

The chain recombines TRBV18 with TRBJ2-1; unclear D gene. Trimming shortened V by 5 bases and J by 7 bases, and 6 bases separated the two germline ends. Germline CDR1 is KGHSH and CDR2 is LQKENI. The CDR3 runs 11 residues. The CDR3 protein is CASSNKNEQFF. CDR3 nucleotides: TGTGCCAGCTCAAATAAGAATGAGCAGTTCTTC.

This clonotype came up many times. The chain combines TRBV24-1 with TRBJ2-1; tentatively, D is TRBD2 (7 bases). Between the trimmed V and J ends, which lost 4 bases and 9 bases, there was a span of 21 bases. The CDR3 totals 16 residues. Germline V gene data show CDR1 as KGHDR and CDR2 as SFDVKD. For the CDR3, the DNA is TGTGCCACCAGTGACCCGAGGGGGAGGGGAATGTCTGAGCAGTTCTTC. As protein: CATSDPRGRGMSEQFF.

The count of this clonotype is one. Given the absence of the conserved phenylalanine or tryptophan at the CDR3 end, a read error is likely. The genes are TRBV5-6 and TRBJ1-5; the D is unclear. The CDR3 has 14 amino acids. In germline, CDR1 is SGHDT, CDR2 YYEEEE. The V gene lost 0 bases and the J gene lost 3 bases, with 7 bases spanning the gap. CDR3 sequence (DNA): TGTGCCAGCAGCTTGGGGGTCACCAATCAGCCCCAGCATTCT. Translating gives CASSLGVTNQPQHS.

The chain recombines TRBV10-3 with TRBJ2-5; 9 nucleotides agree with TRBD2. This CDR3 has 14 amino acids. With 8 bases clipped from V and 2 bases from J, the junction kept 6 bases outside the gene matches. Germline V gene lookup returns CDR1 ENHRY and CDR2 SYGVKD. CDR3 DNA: TGTGCCATCGGTCTTAGCGGGGGACAAGAGACCCAGTACTTC. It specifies CAIGLSGGQETQYF.